This TCR beta chain was sequenced in a study of metastatic and nonmetastatic thyroid tumors. This CDR3 contains 13 residues. CDR1 DFQATT and CDR2 SNEGSKA come from the germline V gene (reference sequence). J gave up 7 bases and V 3 bases, and 5 bases lay outside the gene matches. This clone was seen at least ten times. TCRdb re-processed the PCR reads through MiXCR. The top ten hold approximately 6.2% of the sample, which has approximately 20,000 clones, 12% seen once. Among the patients, none had received any treatment before thyroid surgery. The source is a male donor with papillary thyroid cancer or a benign thyroid nodule (not recorded which). Some clones in this sample may be carry-over from other donors' samples. Source material: blood. The rearrangement uses TRBV20-1 and TRBJ1-5, with 8 positions matching TRBD1. The CDR3 bases are TGCAGTGCTAGCAGGGGGCAGGGCCAGCCCCAGCATTTT. Translation gives CSASRGQGQPQHF.